Presented here are 27 T cell receptor beta chains from one specimen sequenced in a study of OX40 agonist ivuxolimab in advanced cancers. Data came from immunoSEQ multiplex PCR; TCRdb stores just in-frame clones and leaves some out. This table holds about 51,000 clones, over 65% found once. The sample was CD4+ or CD8+ T cells sorted from blood, taken in a trial of the OX40 agonist ivuxolimab. These TCRs come from an adult with an advanced solid tumor such as melanoma, head and neck, liver or kidney cancer.

This chain joins TRBV20-1 and TRBJ1-5, with no clear D. Deletions cut 5 bases from V and 5 bases from J, with 7 bases between. The CDR3 is 11 residues long. Germline V gene sequence: CDR1 DFQATT, CDR2 SNEGSKA (reference sequence). The CDR3 here is CSASKDQPQHF. In nucleotides, the CDR3 is TGCAGTGCTTCAAAAGATCAGCCCCAGCATTTT.

The rearrangement uses TRBV6-6 and TRBJ2-5; 7 positions match TRBD1. Germline CDR1 MNHNY, CDR2 SVGAGI (reference sequence). Germline trimming cut 5 bases from V and 4 bases from J; bases unmatched to any gene: 10. The CDR3 spans 15 residues. CDR3: CASSPIKGAGETQYF. The CDR3 region has the DNA TGTGCCAGCAGTCCGATAAAGGGGGCGGGAGAGACCCAGTACTTC.

The rearrangement links TRBV21-1 to TRBJ2-5; TRBD1, the D gene given by the table, was not confirmed from the DNA. TRBV21-1 is listed as a pseudogene. This CDR3 is built from 11 residues. CDR3 in amino acids: CANEGVKTQYF. The CDR3 DNA reads TGTGCCAACGAGGGGGTCAAGACCCAGTACTTC.

This clone came up once. The chain is built from TRBV7-8 and TRBJ1-1; D remains unclear. Trimming shortened V by 2 bases and J by 11 bases, and 15 bases separated the two germline ends. The CDR3 is made up of 13 amino acids. CDR1 and CDR2 from the germline V gene are SGHVS and FQNEAQ. CDR3 bases: TGTGCCAGCAGCTTAAGGGAGGGAGTAGCGGCTTTCTTT. Protein: CASSLREGVAAFF. Drawing the rest from reference TRBV7-8 and TRBJ1-1, the complete variable domain is GAGVSQSPRYKVAKRGQDVALRCDPISGHVSLFWYQQALGQGPEFLTYFQNEAQLDKSGLPSDRFFAERPEGSVSTLKIQRTQQEDSAVYLCASSLREGVAAFFGQGTRLTVV.

The chain couples TRBV7-9 to TRBJ2-3, with D tentatively TRBD1 (5 bases). The CDR3 has 15 amino acids. V shed 4 bases and J shed 4 bases, with 15 bases lying between them. Germline V CDR1 and CDR2: SEHNR, FQNEAQ (reference sequence). This chain's CDR3 is CASSSVQVYADTQYF. In DNA, the CDR3 is TGTGCCAGCAGCTCGGTACAGGTGTACGCAGATACGCAGTATTTT.

The chain combines TRBV4-1 with TRBJ2-1; 11 bases line up with TRBD2. Trimming took 1 base from V and 4 from J; bases not matched to a gene: 6. The CDR3 is 17 amino acids. Germline CDR1 reads MGHRA; CDR2 reads YSYEKL. CDR3 nucleotides: TGCGCCAGCAGCCAAGGTTGGGGGACTAGCGGTTACAATGAGCAGTTCTTC. It codes for CASSQGWGTSGYNEQFF.

V is TRBV11-3 and J is TRBJ2-7, with 8 nucleotides matching TRBD2. Germline V gives CDR1 SGHNT, CDR2 YENEEA. The ends lost 6 bases at V and 4 bases at J; junction bases unmatched: 5. The CDR3 consists of 13 residues. CDR3 nucleotides: TGTGCCAGCAGTCGACGGGAGGGTTACGAGCAGTACTTC. The encoded protein is CASSRREGYEQYF.

The chain couples TRBV14 to TRBJ1-1; no clear D. The CDR3 is 14 residues long. Trimming removed 0 bases at V and 4 bases at J, with 9 bases between. CDR1 SGHDN and CDR2 FVKESK come from the germline V gene. The CDR3 sequence: CASSQDLLGTEAFF. For the CDR3, the DNA is TGTGCCAGCAGCCAAGATCTGTTGGGCACTGAAGCTTTCTTT. The variable domain in full, completed from reference TRBV14 and TRBJ1-1, reads EAGVTQFPSHSVIEKGQTVTLRCDPISGHDNLYWYRRVMGKEIKFLLHFVKESKQDESGMPNNRFLAERTGGTYSTLKVQPAELEDSGVYFCASSQDLLGTEAFFGQGTRLTVV.

The chain has TRBV4-1 and TRBJ2-7; TRBD2 aligns across 7 bases. V was clipped by 0 bases and J by 6 bases; unmatched bases: 11. Germline V CDR1 and CDR2: MGHRA, YSYEKL. This CDR3 region has 16 residues. CDR3 DNA sequence: TGCGCCAGCAGCCAAGACGAGGGAGGGCCCTATTTCGAGCAGTACTTC. It yields the protein CASSQDEGGPYFEQYF.

V and J are TRBV4-1 and TRBJ2-3, with 10 bases aligning to TRBD1. This CDR3 has 16 amino acids. Germline CDR1 MGHRA, CDR2 YSYEKL. V shed 3 bases and J 5 bases; nucleotides not matched to a gene: 8. In DNA form, the CDR3 reads TGCGCCAGCAGCCAGCCCGGGACAGGGGTTATAGATACGCAGTATTTT. Residues: CASSQPGTGVIDTQYF.

The rearrangement uses TRBV14 and TRBJ2-6; D tentatively fits TRBD1 or TRBD2 (5 bases each). The CDR3 has 16 amino acids. The V gene's germline CDR1 is SGHDN and CDR2 FVKESK. Trimming took off 4 bases at V and 0 bases at J, with 10 bases between the two ends. The CDR3 protein is CASSPGTYSGANVLTF. CDR3 DNA: TGTGCCAGCAGCCCCGGGACCTACTCTGGGGCCAACGTCCTGACTTTC.

This chain joins TRBV29-1 and TRBJ1-2, with D maybe TRBD1 (6 bases). V was shortened by 0 bases and J by 8 bases, with 25 bases between the two germline ends. Germline assignment: CDR1 SQVTM and CDR2 ANQGSEA. CDR3 length: 17 amino acids. This CDR3 is CSVEDGLKTGTSRGYTF. The CDR3 coding sequence is TGCAGCGTTGAAGATGGATTAAAAACCGGGACAAGTCGCGGCTACACCTTC.

The chain recombines TRBV7-9 with TRBJ1-4, with TRBD1 as a possible D gene (6 bases). CDR3 length: 14 residues. Germline values: CDR1 SEHNR, CDR2 FQNEAQ (reference sequence). V was trimmed by 5 bases and J by 5 bases, leaving 12 bases between them. In nucleotides, the CDR3 is TGTGCCAGCAGCCCGGGGGGCTCGAATGAAAAACTGTTTTTT. This translates into CASSPGGSNEKLFF.

CDR3 amino acids: CASSLLGTGKRNIQYF. For the CDR3, the DNA is TGTGCCAGCAGTCTACTAGGGACAGGAAAAAGGAACATTCAGTACTTC. The V call is TRBV28, the J call TRBJ2-4; TRBD1 matches at 8 bases. The CDR3 runs to 16 residues. Trimming cost V 5 bases and J 7 bases; bases outside gene matches: 13. CDR1 is MDHEN, CDR2 SYDVKM, per germline.

V gene TRBV19 combines with J gene TRBJ1-1, with D hard to call. CDR1 and CDR2 (germline): LNHDA, SQIVND (reference sequence). CDR3 size: 13 residues. Deletions cut 1 base from V and 3 bases from J, with 6 bases between. The CDR3 region is CASSIGRDTEAFF. The CDR3 DNA follows: TGTGCCAGTAGTATAGGTAGAGACACTGAAGCTTTCTTT.

The rearrangement links TRBV15 to TRBJ1-5; no clear D gene. Germline V gene lookup returns CDR1 LNHNV and CDR2 YYDKDF (reference sequence). The CDR3 has 14 residues. V dropped 6 bases and J dropped 5 bases, with 14 bases sitting between them. CDR3 sequence: CATRSGVGYQPQHF. DNA for the CDR3: TGTGCCACCAGGTCAGGTGTGGGGTATCAGCCCCAGCATTTT.

The count of this clone is one. The chain employs TRBV6-5 and TRBJ1-5, with D perhaps matching TRBD1 (6 bases). The CDR3 spans 15 residues. Germline lookup yields CDR1 MNHEY and CDR2 SVGAGI. V lost 5 bases to trimming and J lost 5 bases, with 16 bases between them. The CDR3 spells CASSRSGAPYQPQHF. Here the CDR3 DNA reads TGTGCCAGCAGTCGCTCGGGGGCGCCATATCAGCCCCAGCATTTT.

The chain joins TRBV9 to TRBJ2-5; tentative D call: TRBD1 (6 bases). V lost 3 bases and J 5 bases, leaving 14 bases between the germline ends. This CDR3 has 14 residues. Germline values: CDR1 SGDLS, CDR2 YYNGEE. CDR3 nucleotide sequence: TGTGCCAGCAGCGCTAGACTTAGGGGGGAGACCCAGTACTTC. Protein sequence: CASSARLRGETQYF.

The chain is built from TRBV5-1 and TRBJ2-7, with 10 bases aligning to TRBD1. The CDR3 contains 17 residues. Trimming removed 5 bases from V and 1 base from J; junction bases left unmatched: 12. Germline loops: CDR1 SGHRS, CDR2 YFSETQ. This CDR3 reads CASRRDRGHTTSYEQYF. The CDR3 DNA sequence: TGCGCCAGCAGGAGGGACAGGGGCCACACGACTTCCTACGAGCAGTACTTC.

The chain recombines TRBV12-5 with TRBJ2-1; the D gene is possibly TRBD1 (6 bases). In germline, CDR1 is LGHNT, CDR2 FRNRAP. CDR3 length: 12 residues. Trimming pared 3 bases from V and 10 bases from J, leaving 10 bases between. The CDR3 sequence: CASGFQGYEQFF. CDR3 nucleotides: TGTGCTAGTGGTTTCCAGGGGTACGAGCAGTTCTTC.

A remark on this clone: An end of the junction does not agree with germline; a read error may underlie this. V and J are TRBV7-3 and TRBJ2-1; D uncertain. Germline V gives CDR1 SGHTA, CDR2 FQGTGA. The CDR3 loop spans 11 amino acids. Written as DNA, the CDR3 is TGTGCCAGCAGCCGTGGCAATGGGCAGTTCTTC. It is translated as CASSRGNGQFF.

This rearrangement joins TRBV5-1 to TRBJ1-1, with no clear D. The CDR3 loop spans 14 amino acids. Germline V CDR1 and CDR2: SGHRS, YFSETQ. V was shortened by 1 base and J by 1 base, with 8 bases between the two germline ends. The CDR3 here is CASSLKGGNTEAFF. The CDR3 DNA is TGCGCCAGCAGCTTGAAAGGTGGGAACACTGAAGCTTTCTTT. Using reference TRBV5-1 and TRBJ1-1 for the parts outside the CDR3, the full variable domain is KAGVTQTPRYLIKTRGQQVTLSCSPISGHRSVSWYQQTPGQGLQFLFEYFSETQRNKGNFPGRFSGRQFSNSRSEMNVSTLELGDSALYLCASSLKGGNTEAFFGQGTRLTVV.

The chain links TRBV13 to TRBJ2-7; a weak D match, TRBD1 (5 bases). Germline V gene data show CDR1 as PRHDT and CDR2 as FYEKMQ (reference sequence). The CDR3 covers 13 residues. Trimming pared 5 bases from V and 1 base from J, leaving 9 bases between. Written as DNA, the CDR3 is TGTGCCAGCAGCGTCAGGGTTTCCTACGAGCAGTACTTC. Protein: CASSVRVSYEQYF.

This clone was observed once. This rearrangement joins TRBV7-8 to TRBJ2-2; D is uncertain. The CDR3 is 14 residues long. V lost 7 bases, J lost 4 bases, and 13 bases lay in between. Germline CDR1 is SGHVS and CDR2 is FQNEAQ. The CDR3 reads CASTLMRATGELFF. The CDR3 bases are TGTGCCAGCACCCTCATGAGAGCCACCGGGGAGCTGTTTTTT.

This clone was observed a single time. This chain connects TRBV7-9 to TRBJ1-5; no clear D. There are 14 residues in the CDR3. Trimming removed 4 bases from V and 4 bases from J, with 11 bases in between. Germline V lookup: CDR1 SEHNR, CDR2 FQNEAQ (reference sequence). CDR3 nucleotides: TGTGCCAGCAGCTCCGGGCTACCAAATCAGCCCCAGCATTTT. It specifies CASSSGLPNQPQHF.

This clone was seen a handful of times. The chain employs TRBV27 and TRBJ1-1; D is uncertain. This CDR3 has 16 residues. CDR1 is MNHEY, CDR2 SMNVEV, per germline (reference sequence). Between the trimmed V and J ends, which lost 0 bases and 0 bases, there was a span of 11 bases. The CDR3 is CASSLSGGVMNTEAFF. The DNA of the CDR3 is TGTGCCAGCAGTTTATCTGGTGGGGTCATGAACACTGAAGCTTTCTTT.

V usage is TRBV19 and J usage is TRBJ1-5, with D unclear. The CDR3 is made up of 15 amino acids. V dropped 6 bases and J dropped 4 bases, with 16 bases sitting between them. Germline V lookup: CDR1 LNHDA, CDR2 SQIVND (reference sequence). This chain's CDR3 is CASSRDTSRNQPQHF. CDR3 nucleotides: TGTGCCAGTAGCCGAGACACTAGCAGGAATCAGCCCCAGCATTTT.